The clone carrying this T cell receptor beta chain showed up many times. Its antigen is undetermined. Germline V lookup: CDR1 SEHNR, CDR2 FQNEAQ (reference sequence). V dropped 3 bases and J dropped 0 bases, with 5 bases sitting between them. This CDR3 is built from 13 residues. Hyperthyroidism in the patients, aged 18 to 65, was newly diagnosed and under 2 months in duration. These data belong to a study of T cells in Graves' hyperthyroidism and ophthalmopathy. Notes on the study in general: Researchers found most expanded thyroid clonotypes above 0.001 in blood as well.

Regions amplified from RNA transcripts were the TCR beta CDR3 regions. The HTBI primer set served for first-round RT-PCR of the TCR CDR3. TCRdb processed the multiplex PCR reads anew with MiXCR; each CDR3 protein has one entry. The sample contains about 360,000 distinct CDR3 sequences, about 13% of which appear only once. Sequences were obtained from blood. This receptor was identified in a woman between 18 and 30 years old with Graves' hyperthyroidism. The rearrangement uses TRBV7-9 and TRBJ2-5; no definite D call. CDR3 loop: CASSFPNQETQYF. The DNA of the CDR3 is TGTGCCAGCAGCTTTCCCAACCAAGAGACCCAGTACTTC.